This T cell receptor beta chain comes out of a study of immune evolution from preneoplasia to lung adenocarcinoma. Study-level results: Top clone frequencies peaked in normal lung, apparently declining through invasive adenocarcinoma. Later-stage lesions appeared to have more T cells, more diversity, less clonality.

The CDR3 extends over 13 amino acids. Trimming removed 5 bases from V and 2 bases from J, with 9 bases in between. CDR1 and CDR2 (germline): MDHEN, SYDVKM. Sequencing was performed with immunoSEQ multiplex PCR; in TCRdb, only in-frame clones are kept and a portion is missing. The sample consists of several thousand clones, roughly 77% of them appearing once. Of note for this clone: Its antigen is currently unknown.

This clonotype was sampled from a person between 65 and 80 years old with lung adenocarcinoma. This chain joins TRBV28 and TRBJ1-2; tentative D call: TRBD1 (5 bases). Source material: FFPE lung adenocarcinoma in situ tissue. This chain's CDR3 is CASSPPGNYGYTF. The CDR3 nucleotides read TGTGCCAGCAGTCCCCCAGGGAACTATGGCTACACCTTC.